Listed below are T cell receptor beta chains from one sample, sequenced in a study of beta chain features in type 1 diabetes. Assay: immunoSEQ multiplex PCR; the TCRdb copy retains only in-frame clones and omits some. The sample contains approximately 160,000 clones, 10% of which appear only once. The sequenced material came from central memory CD4+ T cells from blood. These receptors were obtained from a man aged 30 to 39 with type 1 diabetes. The CDR3 runs from the conserved cysteine through the conserved F or W. A D gene is named only where the DNA matches it firmly. Not all rows give a size; the values are once, few, many and, for expanded clones, a class.

j_gene	v_gene	abundance	d_gene	CDR3aa	CDR3nt
TRBJ1-2	TRBV5-1	few	.	CASSLARGARDGYTF	TGCGCCAGCAGCTTGGCCCGGGGGGCGAGAGATGGCTACACCTTC
TRBJ2-1	TRBV2	few	.	CASSEGGVMSYNEQFF	TGTGCCAGCAGTGAGGGGGGTGTGATGTCCTACAATGAGCAGTTCTTC
TRBJ2-2	TRBV7-6	few	TRBD2	CASSLLAVNTGELFF	TGTGCCAGCAGCTTGCTAGCGGTAAACACCGGGGAGCTGTTTTTT
TRBJ2-5	TRBV7-2	few	TRBD2	CASSTWTSGIGGTQYF	TGTGCCAGCAGCACCTGGACTAGCGGGATAGGTGGGACCCAGTACTTC
TRBJ2-2	TRBV28	.	.	CASRPRGGGGGELFF	TGTGCCAGCAGGCCTCGGGGTGGGGGCGGCGGGGAGCTGTTTTTT
TRBJ2-7	TRBV20-1	.	.	CSAPARQEQYF	TGCAGTGCTCCGGCAAGACAAGAGCAGTACTTC
TRBJ1-2	TRBV6-6	.	.	CASSYSSEQGDGYTF	TGTGCCAGCAGTTACTCGTCTGAACAGGGAGATGGCTACACCTTC
TRBJ2-2	TRBV7-2	few	TRBD2	CASSLELAGAGELFF	TGTGCCAGCAGCTTAGAGCTAGCGGGAGCCGGGGAGCTGTTTTTT
TRBJ2-3	TRBV18	.	TRBD1	CASSPKNGQGIDTQYF	TGTGCCAGCTCACCTAAAAATGGACAGGGGATAGATACGCAGTATTTT
TRBJ2-7	TRBV9	.	TRBD1	CASRSAVGGQGWEQYF	TGTGCCAGCAGATCCGCGGTGGGGGGACAGGGGTGGGAGCAGTACTTC
TRBJ1-5	TRBV7-6	.	.	CASSSTGQNQPQHF	TGTGCCAGCAGCTCAACGGGTCAGAATCAGCCCCAGCATTTT
TRBJ1-2	TRBV4-1	.	.	CASSFDRHYGYTF	TGCGCCAGCAGCTTCGACAGGCACTATGGCTACACCTTC
TRBJ2-5	TRBV28	few	.	CASSLSGRETQYF	TGTGCCAGCAGTTTGTCTGGGCGAGAGACCCAGTACTTC
TRBJ2-3	TRBV11-2	medium-sized	TRBD2	CASSPWTSATDTQYF	TGTGCCAGCTCCCCGTGGACTAGCGCGACAGATACGCAGTATTTT
TRBJ2-1	TRBV6-1	many	.	CASSSRIGNEQFF	TGTGCCAGCAGTTCTAGGATTGGCAATGAGCAGTTCTTC
TRBJ1-5	TRBV5-1	few	.	CASSLDSNQPQHF	TGCGCCAGCAGCTTGGACAGTAATCAGCCCCAGCATTTT
TRBJ2-2	TRBV4-2	.	TRBD1	CASSQVWAGTDPALNTGELFF	TGTGCCAGCAGCCAAGTTTGGGCCGGGACAGATCCCGCGTTGAACACCGGGGAGCTGTTTTTT
TRBJ2-1	TRBV5-1	few	.	CAILSGIRQFF	TGCGCCATCCTTAGCGGAATTAGGCAGTTCTTC
TRBJ2-1	TRBV21-1	few	.	CASSKRVGLVQFF	TGTGCCAGCAGCAAGAGGGTTGGCCTCGTGCAGTTCTTC
TRBJ2-5	TRBV29-1	.	.	CSVAGQSYRETQYF	TGCAGCGTTGCTGGACAGAGCTACAGGGAGACCCAGTACTTC
TRBJ2-7	TRBV27	.	TRBD1	CASSSTSAGTGHEQYF	TGTGCCAGCAGTTCCACCTCCGCCGGGACAGGCCACGAGCAGTACTTC
TRBJ2-5	TRBV25-1	.	.	CASSDLRRVEQETQYF	TGTGCCAGCAGTGATCTGAGGCGGGTGGAACAAGAGACCCAGTACTTC
TRBJ2-2	TRBV2	.	.	CASSTAGELFF	TGTGCCAGCAGTACAGCCGGGGAGCTGTTTTTT
TRBJ1-1	TRBV7-8	few	.	CASSLRDSTATEAFF	TGTGCCAGCAGCTTACGCGACAGTACAGCGACTGAAGCTTTCTTT
TRBJ1-5	TRBV2	.	TRBD1	CASSRGVTGGNQPQHF	TGTGCCAGCAGTAGAGGGGTCACAGGGGGTAATCAGCCCCAGCATTTT
TRBJ2-5	TRBV7-9	few	.	CASSFGGGLSETQYF	TGTGCCAGCAGCTTCGGCGGCGGGCTATCCGAGACCCAGTACTTC
TRBJ2-7	TRBV2	.	.	CASSEIGAGLVWEQYF	TGTGCCAGCAGTGAAATTGGCGCGGGTCTAGTATGGGAGCAGTACTTC
TRBJ1-2	TRBV9	few	TRBD1	CASSEGATSYGYTF	TGTGCCAGCAGCGAGGGGGCCACCTCCTATGGCTACACCTTC
TRBJ2-3	TRBV5-1	.	TRBD2	CASSLSLAGSTDTQYF	TGCGCCAGCAGCTTGAGTCTAGCGGGATCCACAGATACGCAGTATTTT
TRBJ2-1	TRBV20-1	few	.	CSALSNEQFF	TGCAGTGCTTTGAGCAATGAGCAGTTCTTC
TRBJ2-1	TRBV25-1	.	TRBD2	CASSEAGGPYNEQFF	TGTGCCAGCAGTGAAGCGGGAGGGCCGTACAATGAGCAGTTCTTC
TRBJ2-3	TRBV29-1	few	.	CSARQTDTQYF	TGCAGCGCCCGACAGACAGATACGCAGTATTTT
TRBJ2-1	TRBV2	.	.	CASSVNGGTYNEQFF	TGTGCCAGCAGTGTTAATGGCGGGACCTACAATGAGCAGTTCTTC
TRBJ2-7	TRBV5-1	.	.	CASSLVGGSYEQYF	TGCGCCAGCAGCTTGGTTGGCGGTTCCTACGAGCAGTACTTC
TRBJ2-3	TRBV28	.	TRBD2	CASLFSGGDTQYF	TGTGCCAGCTTGTTTTCGGGAGGGGATACGCAGTATTTT
TRBJ2-1	TRBV7-9	few	TRBD2	CASSLSASGMNEQFF	TGTGCCAGCAGCTTATCGGCTAGCGGGATGAATGAGCAGTTCTTC
TRBJ2-3	TRBV7-6	.	TRBD2	CASSPRRGGTDTQYF	TGTGCCAGCAGCCCCCGGCGGGGGGGCACAGATACGCAGTATTTT
TRBJ2-5	TRBV5-6	.	TRBD2	CASSLVMASGEQETQYF	TGTGCCAGCAGCTTGGTGATGGCTAGCGGGGAACAAGAGACCCAGTACTTC
TRBJ2-2	TRBV25-1	.	TRBD1	CASSHRGSRNTGELFF	TGTGCCAGCAGCCACAGGGGTAGTAGGAACACCGGGGAGCTGTTTTTT